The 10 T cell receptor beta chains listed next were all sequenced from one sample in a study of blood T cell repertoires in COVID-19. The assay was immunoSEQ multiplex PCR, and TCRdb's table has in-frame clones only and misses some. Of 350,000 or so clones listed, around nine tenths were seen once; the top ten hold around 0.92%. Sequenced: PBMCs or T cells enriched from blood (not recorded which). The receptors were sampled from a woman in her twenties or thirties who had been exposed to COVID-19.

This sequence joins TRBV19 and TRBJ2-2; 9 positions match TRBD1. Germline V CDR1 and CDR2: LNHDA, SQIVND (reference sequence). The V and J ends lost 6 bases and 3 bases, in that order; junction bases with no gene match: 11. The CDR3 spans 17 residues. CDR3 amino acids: CASSPLGQGPYTGELFF. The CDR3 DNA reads TGTGCCAGTAGCCCCTTAGGACAGGGGCCTTACACCGGGGAGCTGTTTTTT.

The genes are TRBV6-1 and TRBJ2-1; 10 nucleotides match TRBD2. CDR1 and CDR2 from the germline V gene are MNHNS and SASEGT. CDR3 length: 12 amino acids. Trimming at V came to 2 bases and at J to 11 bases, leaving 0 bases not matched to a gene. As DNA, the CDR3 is TGTGCCAGCAGTGAAACTAGCGGGAAGCAGTTCTTC. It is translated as CASSETSGKQFF.

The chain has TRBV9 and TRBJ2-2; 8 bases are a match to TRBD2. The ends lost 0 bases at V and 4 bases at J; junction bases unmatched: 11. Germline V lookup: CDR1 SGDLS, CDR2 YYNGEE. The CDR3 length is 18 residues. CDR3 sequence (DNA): TGTGCCAGCAGCGTAGATGCTTGGGTAGCGGGAACCACCGGGGAGCTGTTTTTT. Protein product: CASSVDAWVAGTTGELFF.

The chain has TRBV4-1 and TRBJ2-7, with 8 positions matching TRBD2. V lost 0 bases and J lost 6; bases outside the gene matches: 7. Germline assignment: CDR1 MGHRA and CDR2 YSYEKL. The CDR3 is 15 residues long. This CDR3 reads CASSQDRRLAGEQYF. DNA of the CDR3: TGCGCCAGCAGCCAAGATCGGCGGCTAGCGGGCGAGCAGTACTTC.

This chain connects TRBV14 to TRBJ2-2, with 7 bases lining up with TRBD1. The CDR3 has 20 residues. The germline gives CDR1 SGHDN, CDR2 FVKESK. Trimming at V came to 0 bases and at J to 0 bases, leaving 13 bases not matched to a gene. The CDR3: CASSQDGAGGLSTNTGELFF. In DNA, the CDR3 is TGTGCCAGCAGCCAAGACGGGGCAGGGGGTTTATCGACGAACACCGGGGAGCTGTTTTTT.

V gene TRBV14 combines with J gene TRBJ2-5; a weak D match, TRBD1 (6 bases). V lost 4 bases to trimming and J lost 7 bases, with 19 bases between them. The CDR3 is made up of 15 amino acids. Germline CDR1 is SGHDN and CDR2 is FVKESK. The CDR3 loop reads CASSPNSGAWGTQYF. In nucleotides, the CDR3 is TGTGCCAGCAGCCCCAATTCAGGGGCCTGGGGGACCCAGTACTTC.

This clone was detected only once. The chain's CDR3 is CASSSQPAGPGEQYF. The CDR3 bases are TGCGCCAGCAGCTCACAACCGGCGGGGCCGGGCGAGCAGTACTTC. The rearrangement links TRBV5-1 to TRBJ2-7; weak D call: TRBD2 (6 bases). The CDR3 contains 15 residues. Trimming removed 3 bases at V and 6 bases at J, with 19 bases between. Looked up from germline, CDR1 is SGHRS and CDR2 is YFSETQ.

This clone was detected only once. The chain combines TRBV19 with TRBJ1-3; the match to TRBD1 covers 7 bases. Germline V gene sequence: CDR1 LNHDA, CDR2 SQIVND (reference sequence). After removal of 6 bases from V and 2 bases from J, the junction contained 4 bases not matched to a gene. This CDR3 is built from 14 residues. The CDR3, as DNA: TGTGCCAGTAGGGGACAGACTACTGGAAACACCATATATTTT. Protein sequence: CASRGQTTGNTIYF.

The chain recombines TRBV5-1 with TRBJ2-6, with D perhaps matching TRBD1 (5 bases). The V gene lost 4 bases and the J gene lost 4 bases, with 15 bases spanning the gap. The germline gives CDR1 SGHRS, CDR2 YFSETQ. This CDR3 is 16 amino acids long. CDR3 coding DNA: TGCGCCAGCAGCCCCACGACAGTGTCCGGGGCCAACGTCCTGACTTTC. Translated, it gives CASSPTTVSGANVLTF.

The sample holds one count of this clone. CDR3 sequence (DNA): TGTGCCAGTAGTCGACAGGCCGCTGGGTCACCCCTCCACTTT. Translated, it gives CASSRQAAGSPLHF. The genes are TRBV19 and TRBJ1-6, with D tentatively TRBD1 (6 bases). Trimming left V 5 bases short and J 10 bases short, with 15 bases between. Germline loops: CDR1 LNHDA, CDR2 SQIVND (reference sequence). The CDR3 runs to 14 residues.